Below, 22 T cell receptor beta chains from the same sample are listed, as sequenced in a study of blood T cell repertoires in COVID-19. Here immunoSEQ multiplex PCR was the method, and the copy in TCRdb shows in-frame clones only, minus some. The table has approximately 80,000 clones, 78% seen once; the top ten hold about 15%. Sequenced material: peripheral blood. These receptors originate from a human donor in a cohort sampled during active COVID-19.

The rearrangement joins TRBV6-5 to TRBJ2-7, with TRBD1 identical over 8 bases. Germline V gene sequence: CDR1 MNHEY, CDR2 SVGAGI. The CDR3 contains 13 residues. The junction had 5 bases not matched to a gene; V was cut back by 0 bases and J by 10 bases. CDR3 nucleotides: TGTGCCAGCAGTTACTCCACAGGGGGGAATCAGTACGTC. It is translated as CASSYSTGGNQYV.

J is TRBJ1-5 and V is TRBV3-1 (or the pseudogene TRBV3-2); no firm D call. V dropped 3 bases and J dropped 4 bases, with 7 bases sitting between them. The CDR3 covers 13 residues. The V gene's germline CDR1 is LGHDT and CDR2 YNNKEL (reference sequence). CDR3 nucleotides: TGTGCCAGCAGCCAGGCCCCGAATCAGCCCCAGCATTTT. This encodes CASSQAPNQPQHF.

This chain joins TRBV27 and TRBJ2-2, with D maybe TRBD1 (6 bases). CDR3 length equals 16 residues. Germline loops: CDR1 MNHEY, CDR2 SMNVEV (reference sequence). Trimming stripped 3 bases from V and 5 bases from J, with 16 bases between. The DNA of the CDR3 is TGTGCCAGCAGTTTTGCTTTGACAGGAAGTACCGGGGAGCTGTTTTTT. Encoded protein: CASSFALTGSTGELFF.

The genes are TRBV19 and TRBJ2-1, with 8 bases matching TRBD2. The V segment lost 1 base and the J segment 0 bases; nucleotides outside the gene matches: 2. This CDR3 is built from 16 residues. Germline V lookup: CDR1 LNHDA, CDR2 SQIVND (reference sequence). In DNA, the CDR3 is TGTGCCAGTAGTATAGCCGGGACTAGCTCCTACAATGAGCAGTTCTTC. This codes for CASSIAGTSSYNEQFF.

The chain couples TRBV5-6 to TRBJ1-5; 9 nucleotides align to TRBD1. CDR1 SGHDT and CDR2 YYEEEE come from the germline V gene. The CDR3 is 15 amino acids. The J segment lost 3 bases and the V segment lost 2 bases, leaving 3 bases of the junction unmatched. As DNA, the CDR3 is TGTGCCAGCAGCTTTGACAGGGGGAACAATCAGCCCCAGCATTTT. Its protein product is CASSFDRGNNQPQHF.

The chain joins TRBV7-2 to TRBJ2-7; perhaps TRBD1 as D (5 bases). V lost 4 bases, J lost 4 bases, and 8 bases lay in between. Germline V gene sequence: CDR1 SGHTA, CDR2 FQGNSA. The CDR3 contains 12 residues. CDR3 nucleotide sequence: TGTGCCAGCAGCTCGCGACAGTACGAGCAGTACTTC. Translation gives CASSSRQYEQYF. The entire variable domain, with the rest obtained from reference TRBV7-2 and TRBJ2-7, is as follows: GAGVSQSPSNKVTEKGKDVELRCDPISGHTALYWYRQSLGQGLEFLIYFQGNSAPDKSGLPSDRFSAERTGGSVSTLTIQRTQQEDSAVYLCASSSRQYEQYFGPGTRLTVT.

This clone was recorded once. CDR3 amino acids: CASSIGGSSALWDTQYF. The CDR3 bases are TGTGCCAGTAGTATAGGCGGGTCTAGCGCCCTTTGGGATACGCAGTATTTT. The chain employs TRBV19 and TRBJ2-3; perhaps TRBD2 as D (6 bases). Between the trimmed V and J ends, which lost 1 base and 6 bases, there was a span of 20 bases. Germline-derived CDR1 and CDR2 are LNHDA and SQIVND (reference sequence). CDR3 length equals 17 residues.

This sequence joins TRBV27 and TRBJ1-4; maybe TRBD1 (5 bases). V gave up 5 bases and J gave up 3 bases, with 16 bases separating them. CDR1 is MNHEY, CDR2 SMNVEV, per germline (reference sequence). The length of the CDR3 is 16 residues. CDR3 residues: CASSPLVAGSNEKLFF. The CDR3 region has the DNA TGTGCCAGCAGTCCCCTCGTGGCAGGGTCTAATGAAAAACTGTTTTTT.

The chain carries TRBV27 and TRBJ2-1, with 8 bases lining up with TRBD2. Germline V gene lookup returns CDR1 MNHEY and CDR2 SMNVEV (reference sequence). The CDR3 length is 16 residues. Trimming cost V 2 bases and J 7 bases; bases outside gene matches: 10. The DNA of the CDR3 is TGTGCCAGCAGTTTACGGACGGGAGGGCCGAGGAATGAGCAGTTCTTC. This sequence encodes CASSLRTGGPRNEQFF.

This CDR3 is CASSFSWTGLFNEQFF. DNA of the CDR3: TGTGCCAGTAGTTTTTCCTGGACAGGGTTATTCAATGAGCAGTTCTTC. This chain uses TRBV19 with TRBJ2-1, with 8 bases matching TRBD1. Germline CDR1 reads LNHDA; CDR2 reads SQIVND (reference sequence). With 5 bases clipped from V and 6 bases from J, the junction kept 12 bases outside the gene matches. The CDR3 has 16 amino acids.

The count of this clone is one. The chain uses TRBV9 and TRBJ2-1; possible D gene TRBD1, 5 bases. V dropped 3 bases and J dropped 10 bases, with 14 bases sitting between them. The CDR3 extends over 13 amino acids. CDR1 is SGDLS, CDR2 YYNGEE, per germline. CDR3 sequence reads: CASSGRGRVEQFF. As DNA, the CDR3 is TGTGCCAGCAGCGGCCGCGGCAGGGTCGAGCAGTTCTTC. Full variable domain (missing parts from reference TRBV9 and TRBJ2-1): DSGVTQTPKHLITATGQRVTLRCSPRSGDLSVYWYQQSLDQGLQFLIQYYNGEERAKGNILERFSAQQFPDLHSELNLSSLELGDSALYFCASSGRGRVEQFFGPGTRLTVL.

This chain uses TRBV11-2 with TRBJ1-2; no reliable D call. The germline V gene encodes CDR1 SGHAT and CDR2 FQNNGV. With 1 base removed from V and 4 bases from J, the gap between germline ends came to 4 bases. CDR3 length: 12 residues. CDR3: CASSLASYGYTF. The CDR3 bases are TGTGCCAGCAGCTTAGCCAGCTATGGCTACACCTTC.

The J gene is TRBJ2-1, the V gene TRBV5-6; D remains ambiguous. V was cut by 4 bases and J by 4 bases, with 12 bases left in between. This CDR3 is 14 amino acids long. Germline CDR1 is SGHDT and CDR2 is YYEEEE. The CDR3 bases are TGTGCCAGCAGCCCACTATCCCAGTACAATGAGCAGTTCTTC. Its protein is CASSPLSQYNEQFF.

The gene calls are TRBV7-9 and TRBJ1-2, with 7 bases identical to TRBD1. The junction had 9 bases not matched to a gene; V was cut back by 4 bases and J by 10 bases. Germline lookup yields CDR1 SEHNR and CDR2 FQNEAQ (reference sequence). The CDR3 covers 13 residues. The DNA of the CDR3 is TGTGCCAGCAGCTCACCTTTGGGACAGCCCTACACCTTC. Encoded protein: CASSSPLGQPYTF.

The J gene is TRBJ2-2, the V gene TRBV6-2 or TRBV6-3, with D perhaps matching TRBD1 (5 bases). V dropped 2 bases and J dropped 2 bases, with 9 bases sitting between them. CDR1 and CDR2 from the germline V gene are MNHEY and SVGEGT. The length of the CDR3 is 15 residues. DNA for the CDR3: TGTGCCAGCAGTTACGGGGCAGAAAACACCGGGGAGCTGTTTTTT. Its translation is CASSYGAENTGELFF.

The CDR3 sequence: CASSLSSSGGGTDTQYF. CDR3 DNA sequence: TGTGCCAGCAGCTTATCATCTAGCGGGGGGGGCACAGATACGCAGTATTTT. The rearrangement joins TRBV11-3 to TRBJ2-3; TRBD2 matches at 12 bases. CDR3 length equals 17 residues. Germline V gene lookup returns CDR1 SGHNT and CDR2 YENEEA. J lost 1 base, V lost 2 bases, and 4 bases had no gene match. The whole variable domain, filled in from reference TRBV11-3 and TRBJ2-3, reads EAGVVQSPRYKIIEKKQPVAFWCNPISGHNTLYWYLQNLGQGPELLIRYENEEAVDDSQLPKDRFSAERLKGVDSTLKIQPAELGDSAVYLCASSLSSSGGGTDTQYFGPGTRLTVL.

This rearrangement joins TRBV4-3 to TRBJ1-5, with TRBD1 matching over 8 bases. Germline V gives CDR1 LGHNA, CDR2 YSLEER. V lost 1 base to trimming and J lost 0 bases; unmatched junction nucleotides: 11. The CDR3 extends over 19 amino acids. In DNA, the CDR3 is TGCGCCAGCAGCCAAGGGGAACAGGGGGGGCCTTATAGCAATCAGCCCCAGCATTTT. Its translation is CASSQGEQGGPYSNQPQHF.

This chain links TRBV6-2 or TRBV6-3 with TRBJ2-3; 7 nucleotides align to TRBD1. This CDR3 region has 16 residues. Germline CDR1 is MNHEY and CDR2 is SVGEGT. With 5 bases clipped from V and 6 bases from J, the junction kept 14 bases outside the gene matches. CDR3 sequence (DNA): TGTGCCAGCAGTCCCCCGGGACAGCAATTTGTCGATACGCAGTATTTT. The encoded protein is CASSPPGQQFVDTQYF.

The chain employs TRBV12-5 and TRBJ1-4; D ambiguous. The V and J ends lost 1 base and 5 bases respectively, with 11 bases between them. Per the germline V gene, CDR1 is LGHNT and CDR2 is FRNRAP. The CDR3 is 15 residues long. For the CDR3, the DNA is TGTGCTAGTGGTTTGGCCCGGCCCGGGAATGAAAAACTGTTTTTT. Residues: CASGLARPGNEKLFF.

The chain has TRBV30 and TRBJ1-2, with a weak D call TRBD1 (5 bases). The germline V gene encodes CDR1 GTSNPN and CDR2 SVGIG (reference sequence). The V end lost 3 bases, the J end lost 5 bases, and 13 bases lay between the germline ends. This CDR3 is built from 13 residues. Here the CDR3 reads CAWSSQGTYGYTF. CDR3 DNA sequence: TGTGCCTGGAGCAGCCAGGGAACATATGGCTACACCTTC.

The chain couples TRBV27 to TRBJ2-5; 15 bases align to TRBD2. The CDR3 consists of 19 residues. The germline V gene has CDR1 MNHEY and CDR2 SMNVEV (reference sequence). V trimming: 5 bases; J trimming: 4 bases; junction bases outside the gene matches: 14. This CDR3 is CASSPWTSGRAGAGETQYF. The CDR3 DNA reads TGTGCCAGCAGTCCATGGACTAGCGGGAGGGCCGGGGCTGGAGAGACCCAGTACTTC.

This chain connects TRBV4-1 to TRBJ2-5; 7 bases are shared with TRBD2. Germline CDR1 and CDR2: MGHRA and YSYEKL. CDR3 length: 16 residues. Trimming removed 0 bases from V and 7 bases from J; junction bases left unmatched: 11. The CDR3 region is CASSQERSGIVGTQYF. CDR3 DNA sequence: TGCGCCAGCAGCCAAGAACGAAGCGGGATAGTCGGGACCCAGTACTTC.